The 18 T cell receptor beta chains listed next were all sequenced from one sample in a study of OX40 agonist ivuxolimab in advanced cancers. TCRdb's copy holds only in-frame clones and misses some; the assay was immunoSEQ multiplex PCR. The data show some 5,500 clones, around 84% seen once. The sequences come from CD4+ or CD8+ T cells sorted from blood, collected in a trial of the OX40 agonist ivuxolimab. These receptors all come from an adult with an advanced solid tumor such as melanoma, head and neck, liver or kidney cancer.

This clone was detected only once. The genes are TRBV9 and TRBJ1-2, with 8 bases fitting TRBD1. The CDR3 contains 16 residues. Germline V gene sequence: CDR1 SGDLS, CDR2 YYNGEE. The J segment lost 5 bases and the V segment lost 0 bases, leaving 9 bases of the junction unmatched. DNA of the CDR3: TGTGCCAGCAGCGTAGGGGGGACAGGTACGCGGTATGGCTACACCTTC. As protein: CASSVGGTGTRYGYTF.

The J gene is TRBJ1-4, the V gene TRBV5-1; perhaps TRBD1 as D (6 bases). Germline loops: CDR1 SGHRS, CDR2 YFSETQ. V was clipped by 3 bases and J by 3 bases, with 9 bases between them. The CDR3 sequence is 14 residues long. CDR3 amino acids: CASSSGEANEKLFF. As DNA, the CDR3 is TGCGCCAGCAGCTCAGGGGAGGCTAATGAAAAACTGTTTTTT.

The V gene is TRBV6-4, the J gene TRBJ1-1, with 8 bases that match TRBD1. Unmatched junction bases numbered 1, after V lost 6 bases and J lost 1 base. Germline values: CDR1 MRHNA, CDR2 SNTAGT. This CDR3 contains 13 residues. The CDR3 protein is CASRDRENTEAFF. CDR3 in DNA: TGTGCCAGCAGGGACAGGGAGAACACTGAAGCTTTCTTT.

The chain has TRBV9 and TRBJ2-3, with D unclear. CDR3 length equals 13 residues. Trimming stripped 3 bases from V and 4 bases from J, with 9 bases between. From germline, CDR1 is SGDLS and CDR2 YYNGEE. CDR3: CASSGARPDTQYF. In DNA form, the CDR3 reads TGTGCCAGCAGCGGGGCCAGGCCAGATACGCAGTATTTT.

The chain uses TRBV13 and TRBJ1-1; D is unresolved. The ends were cut back, 3 bases at V and 5 bases at J, with 16 bases in the middle. The CDR3 has 15 amino acids. The germline V gene encodes CDR1 PRHDT and CDR2 FYEKMQ (reference sequence). The CDR3 coding sequence is TGTGCCAGCAGCTTTACCTCCACTTCGGGAACTGAAGCTTTCTTT. Its translation is CASSFTSTSGTEAFF.

The rearrangement uses TRBV13 and TRBJ1-2; 9 nucleotides match TRBD1. This CDR3 comprises 17 residues. CDR1 PRHDT and CDR2 FYEKMQ come from the germline V gene (reference sequence). The V and J ends lost 1 base and 7 bases, in that order; junction bases with no gene match: 13. CDR3 sequence: CASSLEPGQGFRGGYTF. The CDR3 nucleotides read TGTGCCAGCAGCTTAGAGCCCGGACAGGGGTTTAGGGGTGGCTACACCTTC.

V usage is TRBV19 and J usage is TRBJ1-4, with 10 bases lining up with TRBD1. CDR3 length equals 13 residues. Germline-derived CDR1 and CDR2 are LNHDA and SQIVND (reference sequence). Trimming took 9 bases from V and 6 from J; bases not matched to a gene: 4. This CDR3 reads CASRQGAYEKLFF. For the CDR3, the DNA is TGTGCCAGCAGACAGGGGGCCTATGAAAAACTGTTTTTT. Combining the CDR3 with reference TRBV19 and TRBJ1-4 gives the whole variable domain DGGITQSPKYLFRKEGQNVTLSCEQNLNHDAMYWYRQDPGQGLRLIYYSQIVNDFQKGDIAEGYSVSREKKESFPLTVTSAQKNPTAFYLCASRQGAYEKLFFGSGTQLSVL.

The genes are TRBV9 and TRBJ2-1, with TRBD2 as a possible D gene (6 bases). Deletions cut 3 bases from V and 10 bases from J, with 20 bases between. In germline, CDR1 is SGDLS, CDR2 YYNGEE. CDR3 length equals 15 residues. The DNA for the CDR3 is TGTGCCAGCAGCGCCCCCGGGACTCTACTCGGGGAGCAGTTCTTC. Its protein is CASSAPGTLLGEQFF.

The CDR3 sequence: CAWSTGARLGYTF. CDR3 DNA sequence: TGTGCCTGGAGTACAGGGGCGAGGCTTGGCTACACCTTC. The chain combines TRBV30 with TRBJ1-2; 7 bases are shared with TRBD1. Germline V CDR1 and CDR2: GTSNPN, SVGIG (reference sequence). This CDR3 is built from 13 residues. Germline trimming cut 2 bases from V and 7 bases from J; bases unmatched to any gene: 7.

This sequence joins TRBV28 and TRBJ2-7; 13 bases match TRBD2. CDR3 length: 15 amino acids. V shed 6 bases, J shed 5 bases, and the junction held 7 bases outside the gene matches. CDR1 and CDR2 from the germline V gene are MDHEN and SYDVKM. The CDR3 reads CASSPLAGGLHEQYF. CDR3 bases: TGTGCCAGCAGCCCACTAGCGGGGGGGCTCCACGAGCAGTACTTC.

This chain links TRBV7-8 with TRBJ2-7; 7 bases match TRBD1. J lost 0 bases, V lost 1 base, and 0 bases had no gene match. The germline CDR1 and CDR2 sequences are SGHVS and FQNEAQ. CDR3 length equals 14 residues. The CDR3 sequence: CASSLGDSSYEQYF. CDR3 DNA: TGTGCCAGCAGCTTAGGGGACAGCTCCTACGAGCAGTACTTC.

The chain has TRBV28 and TRBJ2-5, with a tentative D call TRBD1 (6 bases). V lost 3 bases to trimming and J lost 1 base, with 9 bases between them. Per the germline V gene, CDR1 is MDHEN and CDR2 is SYDVKM. The CDR3 sequence is 14 residues long. CDR3 DNA: TGTGCCAGCAGTTTGAGGGGGACCCAAGAGACCCAGTACTTC. It translates to CASSLRGTQETQYF.

The chain uses TRBV18 and TRBJ2-2; 9 positions match TRBD1. The CDR3 extends over 14 amino acids. Germline V gene sequence: CDR1 KGHSH, CDR2 LQKENI. Trimming at V came to 3 bases and at J to 4 bases, leaving 0 bases not matched to a gene. The CDR3 sequence: CASSPGQGTGELFF. The CDR3 nucleotides are TGTGCCAGCTCACCGGGACAGGGCACCGGGGAGCTGTTTTTT.

The chain couples TRBV27 to TRBJ2-3; no firm D call. Germline V gives CDR1 MNHEY, CDR2 SMNVEV (reference sequence). V was shortened by 1 base and J by 6 bases, with 8 bases between the two germline ends. The CDR3 runs to 13 residues. The CDR3 here is CASSLLLSDTQYF. CDR3 nucleotides: TGTGCCAGCAGTTTATTGCTTAGTGATACGCAGTATTTT.

This clone showed up just a few times. This chain uses TRBV27 with TRBJ1-2, with D perhaps TRBD1 (5 bases). Germline CDR1 reads MNHEY; CDR2 reads SMNVEV (reference sequence). The CDR3 spans 12 residues. V dropped 5 bases and J dropped 9 bases, with 13 bases sitting between them. As DNA, the CDR3 is TGTGCCAGCAGTCCGGGGATGGGGCGCTACACCTTC. This encodes CASSPGMGRYTF.

J is TRBJ2-7 and V is TRBV27; D is perhaps TRBD2 (5 bases). The CDR3 loop spans 13 amino acids. Trimming removed 4 bases from V and 6 bases from J, with 13 bases in between. From germline, CDR1 is MNHEY and CDR2 SMNVEV (reference sequence). CDR3 amino acids: CASSYTTAGEQYF. CDR3 in DNA: TGTGCCAGCAGTTATACAACGGCGGGCGAGCAGTACTTC.

This clone was recorded once. A much larger clone is a single base away; this may be a read error. V is TRBV5-1 and J is TRBJ2-7; D is undetermined. Trimming shortened V by 0 bases and J by 1 base, and 11 bases separated the two germline ends. Germline-derived CDR1 and CDR2 are SGHRS and YFSETQ. The CDR3 runs 15 residues. The CDR3 sequence: CASSLASGLSYEQYF. CDR3 bases: TGCGCCAGCAGCTTGGCCTCGGGTCTTTCCTACGAGCAGTACTTC.

The V and J genes are TRBV28 and TRBJ1-6; the match to TRBD1 covers 7 bases. V shed 5 bases, J shed 7 bases, and the junction held 8 bases outside the gene matches. Germline loops: CDR1 MDHEN, CDR2 SYDVKM. This CDR3 spans 15 amino acids. This CDR3 is CASSPRGAPNSPLHF. The CDR3 DNA reads as TGTGCCAGCAGTCCCAGGGGGGCCCCCAATTCACCCCTCCACTTT.